This T cell receptor beta chain was recorded in a study of blood T cell repertoires in COVID-19. Study-wide context: Researchers got acute and convalescent COVID-19 samples from the United States, Italy and Spain.

Per the germline V gene, CDR1 is SNHLY and CDR2 is FYNNEI. The CDR3 sequence is 17 residues long. V lost 4 bases to trimming and J lost 0 bases; unmatched junction nucleotides: 9. Sequenced by immunoSEQ multiplex PCR; TCRdb stores in-frame clones only, minus some. In the table there are around 200,000 clones, about 88% of which are singletons. What the recovered Cohort 3 donors had was two negative PCRs, clearance, or symptom resolution. Sequencing was carried out using PBMCs or T cells enriched from blood (not recorded which). This clonotype was sampled from a woman aged 18-30 years who had recovered from COVID-19. This chain joins TRBV2 and TRBJ2-3; 8 bases are a match to TRBD2. The CDR3 protein is CASSAPGRGGSTDTQYF. The CDR3 nucleotides are TGTGCCAGCAGTGCCCCCGGCCGGGGGGGAAGCACAGATACGCAGTATTTT.